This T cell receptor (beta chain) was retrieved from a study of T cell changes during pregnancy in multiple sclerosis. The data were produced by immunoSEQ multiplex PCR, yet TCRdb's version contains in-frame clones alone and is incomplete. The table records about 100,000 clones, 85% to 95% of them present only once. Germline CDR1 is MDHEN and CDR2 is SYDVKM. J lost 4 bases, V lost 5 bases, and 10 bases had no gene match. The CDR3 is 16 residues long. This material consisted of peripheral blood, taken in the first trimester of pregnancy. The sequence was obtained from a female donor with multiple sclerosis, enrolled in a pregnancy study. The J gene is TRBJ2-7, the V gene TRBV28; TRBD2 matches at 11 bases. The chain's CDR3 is CASSPPRLAGGYEQYF. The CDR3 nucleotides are TGTGCCAGCAGTCCTCCTAGGCTAGCGGGAGGTTACGAGCAGTACTTC.